The 15 T cell receptor beta chains given below trace back to one sample, sequenced in a study of CD4 T cells in relation to SARS-CoV-2 and coronaviruses. CD4+ T cells from unexposed donors were obtained before the COVID-19 pandemic (2011-2018). The cells were cultured for over eight days before CD4+ T cells were isolated. Repertoires were generated with immunoSEQ multiplex PCR, while TCRdb's copy carries only in-frame clones and drops some. The repertoire has about 23,000 clones, over 60% of them found once; the top ten carry roughly 28%. Antigens of these TCRs are unknown. Sequencing used CD4+ T cells from PBMCs, cultured in vitro. The receptor set was obtained from a human donor in good health.

The chain employs TRBV5-6 and TRBJ2-1; D not certain. This CDR3 is built from 13 residues. V lost 4 bases and J lost 8, with 13 bases in between. Germline V CDR1 and CDR2: SGHDT, YYEEEE. As DNA, the CDR3 is TGTGCCAGCAGCCCCGGGCGGATCCATGAGCAGTTCTTC. The encoded protein is CASSPGRIHEQFF.

This clone was found once. The chain recombines TRBV2 with TRBJ2-1; 9 bases fit TRBD2. The V gene end was trimmed by 9 bases and the J gene end by 7 bases; junction bases not matched to a gene: 13. Germline values: CDR1 SNHLY, CDR2 FYNNEI. The CDR3 extends over 15 amino acids. CDR3 bases: TGTGCCAGTACGCTTTTTCTAGCGGGAACAAATGAGCAGTTCTTC. This sequence encodes CASTLFLAGTNEQFF.

The CDR3 is CASSEDPGSNYGYTF. The DNA for the CDR3 is TGTGCCAGCAGTGAAGACCCCGGTTCTAACTATGGCTACACCTTC. The genes are TRBV2 and TRBJ1-2; D is ambiguous. Germline CDR1 is SNHLY and CDR2 is FYNNEI. This CDR3 has 15 residues. V dropped 1 base and J dropped 0 bases, with 9 bases sitting between them.

The chain joins TRBV25-1 to TRBJ2-3; 7 bases match TRBD2. The CDR3 is 16 amino acids. The V gene's germline CDR1 is MGHDK and CDR2 SYGVNS. Unmatched junction bases numbered 8, after V lost 2 bases and J lost 3 bases. The DNA for the CDR3 is TGTGCCAGCAGTGAAGCTAGCGGAGCGGGGACAGATACGCAGTATTTT. This codes for CASSEASGAGTDTQYF.

Worth noting for this clone: With a much larger clone just one base away, this may be a read error. This chain connects TRBV9 to TRBJ2-1, with 10 bases lining up with TRBD2. The junction had 4 bases not matched to a gene; V was cut back by 4 bases and J by 0 bases. CDR1 is SGDLS, CDR2 YYNGEE, per germline. The CDR3 totals 16 residues. This chain's CDR3 is CASSLGLASSYNEQFF. For the CDR3, the DNA is TGTGCCAGCAGCTTGGGACTAGCGAGCTCCTACAATGAGCAGTTCTTC.

This clone has more than one count but fewer than ten. The chain has TRBV11-2 and TRBJ2-3; a possible D gene is TRBD2 (6 bases). Germline V gene data show CDR1 as SGHAT and CDR2 as FQNNGV. The CDR3 contains 15 residues. The V and J ends lost 2 bases and 0 bases respectively, with 9 bases between them. DNA of the CDR3: TGTGCCAGCAGCTTAAGCGGGCGGAGCACAGATACGCAGTATTTT. As protein: CASSLSGRSTDTQYF.

The rearrangement joins TRBV28 to TRBJ2-2, with D perhaps matching TRBD1 (5 bases). The CDR3 totals 14 residues. The ends were cut back, 6 bases at V and 1 base at J, with 9 bases in the middle. Germline V gene lookup returns CDR1 MDHEN and CDR2 SYDVKM. CDR3 sequence: CASSLTGNTGELFF. Here the CDR3 DNA reads TGTGCCAGCAGCCTTACAGGGAACACCGGGGAGCTGTTTTTT.

J is TRBJ1-5 and V is TRBV7-9; 11 bases fit TRBD1. This CDR3 spans 15 amino acids. CDR1 and CDR2 from the germline V gene are SEHNR and FQNEAQ (reference sequence). V was clipped by 5 bases and J by 3 bases; unmatched bases: 3. CDR3 sequence: CASSPGQGDNQPQHF. DNA for the CDR3: TGTGCCAGCAGCCCGGGACAGGGGGACAATCAGCCCCAGCATTTT. Full variable domain (remainder filled in from reference TRBV7-9 and TRBJ1-5): DTGVSQNPRHKITKRGQNVTFRCDPISEHNRLYWYRQTLGQGPEFLTYFQNEAQLEKSRLLSDRFSAERPKGSFSTLEIQRTEQGDSAMYLCASSPGQGDNQPQHFGDGTRLSIL.

The chain recombines TRBV18 with TRBJ1-3, with 7 positions matching TRBD1. Trimming at V came to 6 bases and at J to 4 bases, leaving 3 bases not matched to a gene. CDR3 length: 13 residues. CDR1 is KGHSH and CDR2 is LQKENI in the germline V gene. CDR3 residues: CASSEGQGNTIYF. The DNA of the CDR3 is TGTGCCAGCTCCGAGGGACAGGGAAACACCATATATTTT.

J is TRBJ2-7 and V is TRBV9, with unresolved D. The CDR3 runs 11 residues. V lost 0 bases to trimming and J lost 6 bases, with 4 bases between them. Germline CDR1 and CDR2: SGDLS and YYNGEE. The CDR3 DNA reads TGTGCCAGCAGCGTAGCGACCGAGCAGTACTTC. Amino acid sequence: CASSVATEQYF.

This sequence joins TRBV30 and TRBJ1-2, with a weak D call TRBD1 (5 bases). Deletions cut 3 bases from V and 7 bases from J, with 18 bases between. This CDR3 is 14 amino acids long. Germline V gives CDR1 GTSNPN, CDR2 SVGIG (reference sequence). CDR3 amino acids: CAWSRSWGSGGYTF. The CDR3 bases are TGTGCCTGGAGCAGGAGTTGGGGGTCTGGTGGCTACACCTTC. Full variable domain (remainder filled in from reference TRBV30 and TRBJ1-2): SQTIHQWPATLVQPVGSPLSLECTVEGTSNPNLYWYRQAAGRGLQLLFYSVGIGQISSEVPQNLSASRPQDRQFILSSKKLLLSDSGFYLCAWSRSWGSGGYTFGSGTRLTVV.

Written as DNA, the CDR3 is TGTGCCAGCAGTTACACCCCTAGCCCCTCCTACGAGCAGTACTTC. Protein product: CASSYTPSPSYEQYF. The rearrangement links TRBV6-5 to TRBJ2-7; D is perhaps TRBD2 (5 bases). V gave up 2 bases and J gave up 0 bases, with 11 bases separating them. The CDR3 contains 15 residues. Germline V CDR1 and CDR2: MNHEY, SVGAGI.

The chain employs TRBV30 and TRBJ1-2, with D tentatively TRBD1 (5 bases). V was shortened by 2 bases and J by 2 bases, with 12 bases between the two germline ends. CDR1 GTSNPN and CDR2 SVGIG come from the germline V gene (reference sequence). The CDR3 spans 14 residues. The CDR3 reads CAWSLGQSNYGYTF. DNA of the CDR3: TGTGCCTGGAGTTTGGGGCAGTCGAACTATGGCTACACCTTC.

The chain is built from TRBV19 and TRBJ2-3; 7 bases match TRBD2. The CDR3 is 15 amino acids. In germline, CDR1 is LNHDA, CDR2 SQIVND (reference sequence). V lost 7 bases and J lost 2; bases outside the gene matches: 9. The CDR3: CASTQRDGYTDTQYF. CDR3 sequence (DNA): TGTGCCAGTACCCAGCGGGATGGGTACACAGATACGCAGTATTTT.

The V and J genes are TRBV5-5 and TRBJ2-4, with D perhaps being TRBD1 or TRBD2 (6 bases each). This CDR3 is built from 13 residues. V was clipped by 8 bases and J by 3 bases, with 12 bases between them. CDR1 SGHKS and CDR2 YYEKEE come from the germline V gene (reference sequence). CDR3 DNA: TGTGCCAGTACGAGGGGGGACAAAAACATTCAGTACTTC. Protein sequence: CASTRGDKNIQYF.